These 28 T cell receptor beta chains were sequenced from one sample in a study of T cell repertoires in cytomegalovirus infection. TCRdb reanalysed the reads using MiXCR and keeps one entry per CDR3 protein. The sample holds under 600,000 distinct CDR3 sequences, about 15% seen once. Sequencing was performed on CD8+ T cells from PBMCs. All receptors derive from a human donor in good health (CMV status not recorded). Some clones in this sample may be carry-over from other donors' samples.

This clonotype was observed at least ten times. The chain uses TRBV27 and TRBJ2-3; 11 positions match TRBD2. The germline CDR1 and CDR2 sequences are MNHEY and SMNVEV (reference sequence). V shed 5 bases and J 5 bases; nucleotides not matched to a gene: 9. The CDR3 has 16 residues. The CDR3 here is CASSADSGGAGDTQYF. The DNA for the CDR3 is TGTGCCAGCAGTGCAGATAGCGGGGGGGCCGGAGATACGCAGTATTTT.

This clonotype has only a few counts. The CDR3 nucleotides are TGTGCCACTCAACTAGCGGGAGCTAGCACAGATACGCAGTATTTT. It specifies CATQLAGASTDTQYF. V usage is TRBV15 and J usage is TRBJ2-3, with 11 bases fitting TRBD2. The CDR3 spans 15 residues. The germline CDR1 and CDR2 sequences are LNHNV and YYDKDF (reference sequence). The ends lost 9 bases at V and 0 bases at J; junction bases unmatched: 5.

The V gene is TRBV29-1, the J gene TRBJ1-2, with D tentatively TRBD1 (6 bases). This CDR3 is 13 amino acids long. Per germline, CDR1 SQVTM and CDR2 ANQGSEA. The V end was cut by 3 bases, the J end by 7 bases, with 15 bases between. DNA of the CDR3: TGCAGCGTTGAGAGTCGGGGGGCGCTTGGCTACACCTTC. This sequence encodes CSVESRGALGYTF.

This CDR3 is CASSSREGRVGQPQHF. CDR3 nucleotides: TGTGCCAGCAGCTCCCGAGAGGGAAGGGTAGGGCAGCCCCAGCATTTT. The chain uses TRBV5-6 and TRBJ1-5; unclear D gene. Trimming removed 3 bases from V and 7 bases from J, with 20 bases in between. The CDR3 covers 16 residues. Germline V gene data show CDR1 as SGHDT and CDR2 as YYEEEE.

J is TRBJ1-1 and V is TRBV9; D not resolved. Trimming took off 0 bases at V and 1 base at J, with 7 bases between the two ends. CDR3 length: 14 residues. Germline V gene sequence: CDR1 SGDLS, CDR2 YYNGEE. CDR3 coding DNA: TGTGCCAGCAGCGTAGGGGAGGGGAACACTGAAGCTTTCTTT. Translating gives CASSVGEGNTEAFF.

This clonotype was observed at least ten times. The chain carries TRBV27 and TRBJ1-6; the D is unclear. CDR1 MNHEY and CDR2 SMNVEV come from the germline V gene (reference sequence). This CDR3 spans 12 amino acids. V shed 2 bases and J shed 7 bases, with 3 bases lying between them. This CDR3 is CASSLTNSPLHF. The CDR3 nucleotides read TGTGCCAGCAGTTTAACCAATTCACCCCTCCACTTT.

This sequence joins TRBV20-1 and TRBJ2-7; 8 bases line up with TRBD2. Germline V gene data show CDR1 as DFQATT and CDR2 as SNEGSKA (reference sequence). The CDR3 has 13 residues. V shed 6 bases, J shed 3 bases, and the junction held 7 bases outside the gene matches. The CDR3 spells CSAVPSGSYEQYF. As DNA, the CDR3 is TGCAGTGCGGTTCCCAGCGGGAGCTACGAGCAGTACTTC.

The chain has TRBV5-1 and TRBJ2-1; TRBD1 agrees at 9 bases. This CDR3 contains 16 residues. Germline V gene sequence: CDR1 SGHRS, CDR2 YFSETQ. Trimming removed 0 bases from V and 7 bases from J; junction bases left unmatched: 8. CDR3 residues: CASSLGAWDRANEQFF. For the CDR3, the DNA is TGCGCCAGCAGCTTGGGGGCATGGGACAGGGCGAATGAGCAGTTCTTC.

This rearrangement joins TRBV20-1 to TRBJ2-7; D is perhaps TRBD2 (6 bases). Germline assignment: CDR1 DFQATT and CDR2 SNEGSKA (reference sequence). The CDR3 consists of 13 residues. The V and J ends lost 5 bases and 0 bases respectively, with 11 bases between them. DNA for the CDR3: TGCAGTGCTCGGGACTTCTCCTCCTACGAGCAGTACTTC. Its protein product is CSARDFSSYEQYF.

This clonotype was recorded at least ten times. This chain links TRBV28 with TRBJ2-7, with D possibly being TRBD1 (5 bases). The CDR3 extends over 13 amino acids. From germline, CDR1 is MDHEN and CDR2 SYDVKM. V was trimmed by 4 bases and J by 4 bases, leaving 11 bases between them. The CDR3 DNA reads as TGTGCCAGCAGTTCCCAGGGATGGTACGAGCAGTACTTC. Residues: CASSSQGWYEQYF.

This clonotype was seen at least ten times. The V call is TRBV7-9, the J call TRBJ1-6; TRBD1 matches 7 bases. The V gene end was trimmed by 3 bases and the J gene end by 7 bases; junction bases not matched to a gene: 9. Germline V gene lookup returns CDR1 SEHNR and CDR2 FQNEAQ (reference sequence). The CDR3 spans 16 residues. The CDR3 loop reads CASSLDPGTVNSPLHF. CDR3 in DNA: TGTGCCAGCAGCTTGGATCCCGGGACAGTAAATTCACCCCTCCACTTT.

Comments on this clonotype: A much larger clone differs by one base, so this may be a read error. The rearrangement uses TRBV14 and TRBJ2-5; D unclear. The germline V gene has CDR1 SGHDN and CDR2 FVKESK. This CDR3 has 15 amino acids. The CDR3 sequence is CASSQVSWYQETHYF. For the CDR3, the DNA is TGTGCCAGCAGCCAAGTTTCGTGGTACCAAGAGACCCATTACTTC.

This clonotype was seen only a few times. The chain joins TRBV29-1 to TRBJ2-7; D remains ambiguous. The CDR3 length is 10 residues. Trimming left V 4 bases short and J 3 bases short, with 4 bases between. From germline, CDR1 is SQVTM and CDR2 ANQGSEA. CDR3 sequence reads: CSVGLYEQYF. The CDR3 bases are TGCAGCGTTGGCCTCTACGAGCAGTACTTC.

The sample holds many counts of this clonotype. The V and J genes are TRBV28 and TRBJ1-5; D might be TRBD1 (5 bases). The CDR3 runs to 14 residues. V dropped 6 bases and J dropped 3 bases, with 12 bases sitting between them. Germline V CDR1 and CDR2: MDHEN, SYDVKM. In DNA form, the CDR3 reads TGTGCCAGCAGCGAAGGGACTTCCAATCAGCCCCAGCATTTT. Its protein product is CASSEGTSNQPQHF.

This clonotype has at least ten counts. The chain employs TRBV19 and TRBJ1-1; D is unclear. V lost 7 bases, J lost 5 bases, and 32 bases lay in between. The CDR3 is 19 amino acids. The germline gives CDR1 LNHDA, CDR2 SQIVND (reference sequence). The CDR3 nucleotides are TGTGCCAGTACTGAACTGACGGAAATAGGACTCAGGAGAGGGACTGAAGCTTTCTTT. Residues: CASTELTEIGLRRGTEAFF.

The V gene is TRBV30, the J gene TRBJ2-7; possible D gene TRBD1, 6 bases. V dropped 5 bases and J dropped 3 bases, with 8 bases sitting between them. This CDR3 is built from 11 residues. Per germline, CDR1 GTSNPN and CDR2 SVGIG (reference sequence). DNA of the CDR3: TGTGCCTGGCAGGACAGCTACGAGCAGTACTTC. Amino acid sequence: CAWQDSYEQYF. The full variable domain, completed using reference TRBV30 and TRBJ2-7, is SQTIHQWPATLVQPVGSPLSLECTVEGTSNPNLYWYRQAAGRGLQLLFYSVGIGQISSEVPQNLSASRPQDRQFILSSKKLLLSDSGFYLCAWQDSYEQYFGPGTRLTVT.

Of note for this clonotype: A single base separates this from a much larger clone, so it may be a read error. This chain connects TRBV7-3 to TRBJ2-5; no reliable D call. The CDR3 runs to 13 residues. CDR1 SGHTA and CDR2 FQGTGA come from the germline V gene. The CDR3 loop is CASSLGPQEIQYF. The CDR3 region has the DNA TGTGCCAGCAGCTTAGGCCCCCAAGAGATCCAGTACTTC.

The CDR3 DNA sequence: TGTGCCAGCAGTATTTCCTCCCCGCCGGACTACAATGAGCAGTTCTTC. It encodes CASSISSPPDYNEQFF. The gene calls are TRBV27 and TRBJ2-1; D remains unclear. V was cut by 5 bases and J by 3 bases, with 17 bases left in between. The CDR3 has 16 residues. The germline V gene has CDR1 MNHEY and CDR2 SMNVEV (reference sequence).

This clonotype was observed at least ten times. The CDR3 DNA reads as TGTGCCAGCACTTCTAGCTCCTACAATGAGCAGTTCTTC. It translates to CASTSSSYNEQFF. The V call is TRBV12-3 or TRBV12-4, the J call TRBJ2-1; D ambiguous. V lost 7 bases and J lost 0, with 7 bases in between. This CDR3 has 13 amino acids.

The gene calls are TRBV7-9 and TRBJ2-7; weak D call: TRBD1 (6 bases). Trimming pared 5 bases from V and 2 bases from J, leaving 16 bases between. CDR1 and CDR2 (germline): SEHNR, FQNEAQ (reference sequence). The CDR3 runs 15 residues. The CDR3 spells CASSPHPGQPYEQYF. The CDR3 DNA reads TGTGCCAGCAGCCCCCACCCGGGACAACCCTACGAGCAGTACTTC.

This clonotype was recorded many times. CDR3 loop: CASGPGGLYSYEQYF. In DNA form, the CDR3 reads TGTGCCAGCGGACCAGGGGGACTGTACTCCTACGAGCAGTACTTC. V and J are TRBV7-9 and TRBJ2-7; tentatively, D is TRBD1 (7 bases). Germline CDR1 SEHNR, CDR2 FQNEAQ (reference sequence). Trimming shortened V by 8 bases and J by 0 bases, and 17 bases separated the two germline ends. This CDR3 spans 15 amino acids.

This clonotype was counted ten times or more. The chain recombines TRBV7-8 with TRBJ1-1; a weak D match, TRBD1 (5 bases). Germline V lookup: CDR1 SGHVS, CDR2 FQNEAQ. The germline V and J ends were trimmed by 1 base and 4 bases, with 13 bases remaining between them. The CDR3 runs 15 residues. The CDR3 coding sequence is TGTGCCAGCAGCTTAGTGCGGCAGGGCCGCACTGAAGCTTTCTTT. It encodes CASSLVRQGRTEAFF.

This clonotype was counted only a few times. V usage is TRBV2 and J usage is TRBJ1-1, with D hard to call. Trimming took 2 bases from V and 5 from J, leaving 18 bases between them. This CDR3 comprises 16 residues. Germline CDR1 is SNHLY and CDR2 is FYNNEI. CDR3 nucleotides: TGTGCCAGCAGTGAACGGCGGGGAACCCTTAGTACTGAAGCTTTCTTT. This codes for CASSERRGTLSTEAFF.

Only a few counts were recorded for this clonotype. The chain links TRBV27 to TRBJ1-5, with TRBD1 matching over 8 bases. V shed 6 bases and J 2 bases; nucleotides not matched to a gene: 9. CDR3 size: 16 residues. Germline V CDR1 and CDR2: MNHEY, SMNVEV (reference sequence). CDR3 in amino acids: CASSPSWTGRNQPQHF. CDR3 bases: TGTGCCAGCAGCCCTTCCTGGACAGGGCGCAATCAGCCCCAGCATTTT.

This clonotype was seen more than once but under ten times. Given a much more abundant clone one base away, this may be a read error. Likely a read error: the CDR3 ends without its conserved phenylalanine or tryptophan. The chain links TRBV11-2 to TRBJ1-2; TRBD1 matches 7 bases. Germline-derived CDR1 and CDR2 are SGHAT and FQNNGV. V was clipped by 5 bases and J by 5 bases; unmatched bases: 2. The CDR3 is 12 amino acids. The CDR3 sequence: CASSPGGYGYTL. The CDR3 DNA is TGTGCCAGCAGCCCAGGGGGGTATGGCTACACCTTA.

Many counts were recorded for this clonotype. The chain couples TRBV7-9 to TRBJ1-1; D unclear. Trimming took 5 bases from V and 0 from J, leaving 10 bases between them. Germline V lookup: CDR1 SEHNR, CDR2 FQNEAQ (reference sequence). The length of the CDR3 is 14 residues. The CDR3 DNA reads as TGTGCCAGCAGCCCTCCCGGGTTGAACACTGAAGCTTTCTTT. It specifies CASSPPGLNTEAFF. The entire variable domain, with the rest obtained from reference TRBV7-9 and TRBJ1-1, is as follows: DTGVSQNPRHKITKRGQNVTFRCDPISEHNRLYWYRQTLGQGPEFLTYFQNEAQLEKSRLLSDRFSAERPKGSFSTLEIQRTEQGDSAMYLCASSPPGLNTEAFFGQGTRLTVV.

This clonotype was seen many times. The chain recombines TRBV15 with TRBJ2-1, with 9 bases aligning to TRBD2. There are 15 residues in the CDR3. CDR1 is LNHNV and CDR2 is YYDKDF in the germline V gene (reference sequence). V dropped 5 bases and J dropped 0; count of bases not matched to a gene: 2. The CDR3 loop is CATSRSGSSYNEQFF. The CDR3 DNA reads TGTGCCACCAGCCGTAGCGGGAGCTCCTACAATGAGCAGTTCTTC.

The chain couples TRBV30 to TRBJ1-1; D remains ambiguous. The germline CDR1 and CDR2 sequences are GTSNPN and SVGIG (reference sequence). The CDR3 is 13 residues long. The CDR3 loop reads CAGSVARNTEAFF. The CDR3 DNA follows: TGTGCAGGGTCCGTCGCGCGGAACACTGAAGCTTTCTTT.